Listed here is a single TCR beta chain. Its target is not known. Sequencing used immunoSEQ multiplex PCR; TCRdb keeps in-frame clones, though not all of them. The table shows roughly 80,000 clones, with over 90% occurring only once. The source of the sample is a study of OX40 agonist ivuxolimab in advanced cancers. Study-level points and caveats: Some patients who did not respond also had low normalized T-cell clonal expansion.

CDR1 and CDR2 (germline): SGHVS, FNYEAQ. V lost 0 bases, J lost 8 bases, and 13 bases stayed unmatched. The CDR3 extends over 17 amino acids. The sequencing used CD4+ or CD8+ T cells sorted from blood, collected in a trial of the OX40 agonist ivuxolimab. J is TRBJ2-1 and V is TRBV7-6; 7 bases match TRBD2. The TCR sequence derives from an adult with an advanced solid tumor such as melanoma, head and neck, liver or kidney cancer. The CDR3, as DNA: TGTGCCAGCAGCTTAGCGCTGGTCGCGGGGGTGGGACATGAGCAGTTCTTC. Its protein is CASSLALVAGVGHEQFF.